The 2 T cell receptor beta chains below all came from one sample that was sequenced in a study of cytomegalovirus exposure and HLA in healthy donors (dated by TCRdb to 2016 to 2017). Library prep was done by the immunoSEQ multiplex PCR assay. Imported from immuneACCESS, the table was reduced by TCRdb to in-frame sequences with V and J called. These copies leave out some clones; in studies compared against another copy, an unresolved V gene accounts for under half, and the cause of the remainder is not known. The sample table contains under 200,000 clones; only one count was recorded for roughly nine tenths of them. The ten largest clones represent around 10% of the sample. The material sequenced was PBMCs. These receptors were taken from a woman under 30 in good health and CMV-seropositive.

This clone was seen just once. J is TRBJ1-4 and V is TRBV28; unclear D gene. CDR1 and CDR2 from the germline V gene are MDHEN and SYDVKM. Trimming removed 6 bases at V and 5 bases at J, with 7 bases between. CDR3 size: 12 residues. The CDR3: CASSKRNEKLFF. The DNA for the CDR3 is TGTGCCAGCAGCAAGAGAAATGAAAAACTGTTTTTT.

The gene calls are TRBV16 and TRBJ2-3; no definite D call. V was cut by 4 bases and J by 4 bases, with 6 bases left in between. CDR1 and CDR2 (germline): KGHSY, FQNENV. This CDR3 has 12 residues. This chain's CDR3 is CASSLRADTQYF. Here the CDR3 DNA reads TGTGCCAGCAGCCTCCGGGCAGATACGCAGTATTTT.